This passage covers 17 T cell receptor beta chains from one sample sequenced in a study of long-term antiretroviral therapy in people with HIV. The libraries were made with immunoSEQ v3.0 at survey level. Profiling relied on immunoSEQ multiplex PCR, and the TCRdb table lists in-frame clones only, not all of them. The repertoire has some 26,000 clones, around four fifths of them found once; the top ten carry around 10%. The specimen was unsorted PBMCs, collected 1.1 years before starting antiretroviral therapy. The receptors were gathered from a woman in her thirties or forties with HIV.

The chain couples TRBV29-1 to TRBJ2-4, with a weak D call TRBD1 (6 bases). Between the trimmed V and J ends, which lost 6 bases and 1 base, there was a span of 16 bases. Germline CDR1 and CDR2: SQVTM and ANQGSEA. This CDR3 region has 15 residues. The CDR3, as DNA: TGCAGCGTCGCCTCAACAGGGTACGCCAAAAACATTCAGTACTTC. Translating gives CSVASTGYAKNIQYF. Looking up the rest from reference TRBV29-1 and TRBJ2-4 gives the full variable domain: SAVISQKPSRDICQRGTSLTIQCQVDSQVTMMFWYRQQPGQSLTLIATANQGSEATYESGFVIDKFPISRPNLTFSTLTVSNMSPEDSSIYLCSVASTGYAKNIQYFGAGTRLSVL.

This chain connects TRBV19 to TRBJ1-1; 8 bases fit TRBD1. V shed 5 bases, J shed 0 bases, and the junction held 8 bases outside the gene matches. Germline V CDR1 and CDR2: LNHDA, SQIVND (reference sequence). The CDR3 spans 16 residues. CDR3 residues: CASSPTGGPMNTEAFF. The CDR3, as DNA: TGTGCCAGTAGTCCCACAGGGGGACCTATGAACACTGAAGCTTTCTTT.

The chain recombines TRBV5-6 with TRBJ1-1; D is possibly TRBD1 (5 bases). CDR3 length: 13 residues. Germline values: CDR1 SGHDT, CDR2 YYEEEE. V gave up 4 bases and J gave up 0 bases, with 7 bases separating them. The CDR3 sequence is CASSLTVNTEAFF. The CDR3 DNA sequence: TGTGCCAGCAGCCTGACAGTGAACACTGAAGCTTTCTTT.

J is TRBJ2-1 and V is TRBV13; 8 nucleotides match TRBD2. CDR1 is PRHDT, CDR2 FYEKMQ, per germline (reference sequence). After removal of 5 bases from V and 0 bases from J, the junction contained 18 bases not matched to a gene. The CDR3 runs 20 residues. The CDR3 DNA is TGTGCCAGCAGCCCATTCCGGCGGGGGGCCCAGTCGAGCTCCTACAATGAGCAGTTCTTC. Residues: CASSPFRRGAQSSSYNEQFF.

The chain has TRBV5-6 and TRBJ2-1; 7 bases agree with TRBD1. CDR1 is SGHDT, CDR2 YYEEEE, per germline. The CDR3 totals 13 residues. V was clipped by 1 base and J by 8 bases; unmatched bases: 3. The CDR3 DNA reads TGTGCCAGCAGCTTGACAGGGGTCCATGAGCAGTTCTTC. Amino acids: CASSLTGVHEQFF.

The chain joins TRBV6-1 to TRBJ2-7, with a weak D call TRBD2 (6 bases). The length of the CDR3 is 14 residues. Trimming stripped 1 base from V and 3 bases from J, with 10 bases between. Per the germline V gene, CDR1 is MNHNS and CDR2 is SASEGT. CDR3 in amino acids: CASSEGRGLYEQYF. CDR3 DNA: TGTGCCAGCAGTGAAGGGAGGGGTCTCTACGAGCAGTACTTC.

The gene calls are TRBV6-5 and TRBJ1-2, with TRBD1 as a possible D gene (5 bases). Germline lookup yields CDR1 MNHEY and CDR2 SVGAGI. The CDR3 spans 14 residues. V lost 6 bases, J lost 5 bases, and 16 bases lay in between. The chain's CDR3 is CASSRKGSEYGYTF. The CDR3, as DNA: TGTGCCAGCAGCCGCAAGGGGAGTGAATATGGCTACACCTTC.

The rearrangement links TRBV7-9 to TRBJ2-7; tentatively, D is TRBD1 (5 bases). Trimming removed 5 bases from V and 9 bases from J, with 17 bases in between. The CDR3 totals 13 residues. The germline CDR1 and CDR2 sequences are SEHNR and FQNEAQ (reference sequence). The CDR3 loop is CASSLGDHPGQYF. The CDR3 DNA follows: TGTGCCAGCAGCCTAGGGGATCACCCGGGGCAGTACTTC.

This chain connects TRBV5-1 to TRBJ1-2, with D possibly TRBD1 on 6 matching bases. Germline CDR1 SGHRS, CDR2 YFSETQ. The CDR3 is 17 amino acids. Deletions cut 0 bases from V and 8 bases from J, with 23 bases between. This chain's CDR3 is CASSLDSTGWDSGGYTF. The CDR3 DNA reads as TGCGCCAGCAGCTTGGATTCGACAGGATGGGATAGTGGAGGCTACACCTTC.

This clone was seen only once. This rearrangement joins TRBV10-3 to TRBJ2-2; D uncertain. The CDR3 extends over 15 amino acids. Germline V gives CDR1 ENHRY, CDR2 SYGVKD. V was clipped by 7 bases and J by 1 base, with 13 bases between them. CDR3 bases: TGTGCCATCAAAGGCGCAGACTTGAACACCGGGGAGCTGTTTTTT. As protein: CAIKGADLNTGELFF.

CDR3 region: CASSESRGNTEAFF. CDR3 sequence (DNA): TGCGCCAGCAGTGAGTCCAGGGGGAACACTGAAGCTTTCTTT. V usage is TRBV10-1 and J usage is TRBJ1-1; TRBD1 might be the D (6 bases). Germline assignment: CDR1 WNHNN and CDR2 SYGVQD (reference sequence). V was pared by 0 bases and J by 1 base, with 6 bases between. The CDR3 contains 14 residues.

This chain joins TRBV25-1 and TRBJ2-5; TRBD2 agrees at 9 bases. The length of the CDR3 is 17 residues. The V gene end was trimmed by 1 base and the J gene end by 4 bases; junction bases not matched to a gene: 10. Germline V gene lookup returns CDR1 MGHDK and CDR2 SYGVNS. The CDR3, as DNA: TGTGCCAGCAGTGAATTGTCTAGCGGGGACCCCCGAGAGACCCAGTACTTC. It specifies CASSELSSGDPRETQYF.

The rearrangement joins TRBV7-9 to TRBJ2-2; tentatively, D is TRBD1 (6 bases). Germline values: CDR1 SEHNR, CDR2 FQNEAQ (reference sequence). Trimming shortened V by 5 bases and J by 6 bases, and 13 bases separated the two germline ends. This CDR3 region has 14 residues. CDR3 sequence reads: CASSALTGSGELFF. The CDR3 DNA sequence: TGTGCCAGCAGCGCCCTAACAGGGTCCGGGGAGCTGTTTTTT.

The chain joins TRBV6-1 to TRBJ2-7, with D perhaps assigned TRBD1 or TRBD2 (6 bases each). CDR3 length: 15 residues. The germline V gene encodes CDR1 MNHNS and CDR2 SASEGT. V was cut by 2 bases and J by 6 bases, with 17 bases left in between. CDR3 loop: CASSESWGALGEQYF. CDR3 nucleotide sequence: TGTGCCAGCAGTGAATCCTGGGGGGCTCTTGGCGAGCAGTACTTC.

This CDR3 is CASSSRVPNTGELFF. The CDR3 DNA is TGTGCCAGCAGCTCCAGGGTTCCGAACACCGGGGAGCTGTTTTTT. The chain joins TRBV11-2 to TRBJ2-2, with a weak D call TRBD1 (5 bases). The CDR3 is 15 residues long. V lost 4 bases and J 0 bases, leaving 9 bases between the germline ends. Germline lookup yields CDR1 SGHAT and CDR2 FQNNGV.

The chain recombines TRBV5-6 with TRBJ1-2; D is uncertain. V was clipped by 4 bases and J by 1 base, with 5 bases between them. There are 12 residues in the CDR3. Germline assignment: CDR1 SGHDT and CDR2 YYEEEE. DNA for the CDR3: TGTGCCAGCAGCACTAGTAACTATGGCTACACCTTC. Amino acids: CASSTSNYGYTF.

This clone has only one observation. CDR3 sequence reads: CASSWGGEQFF. The DNA for the CDR3 is TGTGCCAGCAGCTGGGGTGGTGAGCAGTTCTTC. V gene TRBV5-6 combines with J gene TRBJ2-1; D uncertain. Germline CDR1 is SGHDT and CDR2 is YYEEEE. This CDR3 spans 11 amino acids. V was cut by 3 bases and J by 9 bases, with 7 bases left in between.